The 8 T cell receptor beta chains listed next were all sequenced from one sample in a study of T cell responses to AZD1222 COVID-19 vaccine. Clones were read by immunoSEQ multiplex PCR, and TCRdb kept only the in-frame ones, dropping some. This table holds approximately 84,000 clones, 80% to 90% found once. The sample was peripheral blood, taken 28 days after the second AZD1222 dose. These receptors all come from an adult who received the AZD1222 COVID-19 vaccine.

This clone was observed once. The chain carries TRBV3-1 (or the pseudogene TRBV3-2) and TRBJ2-5; 14 bases align to TRBD2. The CDR3 is made up of 19 amino acids. Germline V gene lookup returns CDR1 LGHDT and CDR2 YNNKEL (reference sequence). V was pared by 0 bases and J by 5 bases, with 11 bases of the junction left unmatched. CDR3 residues: CASSQDGTSGGLGRETQYF. CDR3 DNA sequence: TGTGCCAGCAGCCAAGATGGGACTAGCGGGGGATTGGGTAGGGAGACCCAGTACTTC.

The chain combines TRBV10-3 with TRBJ2-1; possible D gene TRBD1, 5 bases. The V end lost 2 bases, the J end lost 6 bases, and 14 bases lay between the germline ends. In germline, CDR1 is ENHRY, CDR2 SYGVKD. This CDR3 spans 15 amino acids. CDR3 protein: CAISESRKGFNEQFF. CDR3 in DNA: TGTGCCATCAGTGAGAGCCGGAAGGGGTTCAATGAGCAGTTCTTC.

This rearrangement joins TRBV10-3 to TRBJ2-1; a weak D match, TRBD1 (7 bases). V shed 7 bases and J shed 5 bases, with 15 bases lying between them. Germline V gene lookup returns CDR1 ENHRY and CDR2 SYGVKD. This CDR3 spans 14 amino acids. The CDR3 loop is CAIIAGGSNNEQFF. The CDR3 region has the DNA TGTGCCATCATTGCAGGGGGGAGTAACAATGAGCAGTTCTTC.

This clone came up a few times. The V call is TRBV6-5, the J call TRBJ2-7; tentatively, D is TRBD1 (6 bases). The CDR3 totals 14 residues. The germline V and J ends were trimmed by 6 bases and 2 bases, with 14 bases remaining between them. Germline CDR1 is MNHEY and CDR2 is SVGAGI. The CDR3 coding sequence is TGTGCCAGCAGGACCCAGGGGTGGGCCTACGAGCAGTACTTC. Translation: CASRTQGWAYEQYF.

The chain combines TRBV6-5 with TRBJ1-1; D ambiguous. The CDR3 consists of 13 residues. Germline CDR1 is MNHEY and CDR2 is SVGAGI. Deletions cut 0 bases from V and 8 bases from J, with 10 bases between. The CDR3 DNA sequence: TGTGCCAGCAGTTACTCAAGGCAGTTAGAAGCTTTCTTT. Translated: CASSYSRQLEAFF.

V is TRBV19 and J is TRBJ2-7; D possibly corresponds to TRBD2 (5 bases). Germline assignment: CDR1 LNHDA and CDR2 SQIVND (reference sequence). The CDR3 loop spans 15 amino acids. V dropped 6 bases and J dropped 2 bases, with 17 bases sitting between them. DNA for the CDR3: TGTGCCAGTAGCATGCTCCTGGGAGATGCCTACGAGCAGTACTTC. This sequence encodes CASSMLLGDAYEQYF.

The chain recombines TRBV18 with TRBJ2-5, with 7 nucleotides matching TRBD2. Germline V gives CDR1 KGHSH, CDR2 LQKENI. The ends lost 6 bases at V and 0 bases at J; junction bases unmatched: 10. The CDR3 loop spans 16 amino acids. As DNA, the CDR3 is TGTGCCAGCTCCCATGGGGGGGGAACGTACCAAGAGACCCAGTACTTC. Its protein is CASSHGGGTYQETQYF.

The CDR3 spells CASSPRMEQFF. For the CDR3, the DNA is TGTGCCAGCAGCCCCCGAATGGAGCAGTTCTTC. This chain links TRBV12-3 or TRBV12-4 with TRBJ2-1, with D uncertain. Trimming removed 6 bases from V and 10 bases from J, with 10 bases in between. The CDR3 runs to 11 residues.